This T cell receptor (beta chain) was identified in a study of blood T cell repertoires in COVID-19. Across the whole study: Donors in the United States, Italy and Spain gave samples during acute or convalescent COVID-19. T cells, B-cell-depleted T cells, or PBMCs provided the cDNA or gDNA that served as material.

The CDR3 runs 18 residues. Germline CDR1 is MDHEN and CDR2 is SYDVKM. Trimming removed 3 bases from V and 0 bases from J, with 15 bases in between. Sequencing used immunoSEQ multiplex PCR; TCRdb keeps in-frame clones, though not all of them. The repertoire consists of fewer than 350,000 clones, with 85% to 95% occurring once and the leading ten covering 2.5% to 3%. Cohort allocation depended upon clinical history that participants reported. Those designated as exposed participants met a COVID-19 case within 2 weeks before study entry. The sample taken for sequencing was PBMCs or T cells enriched from blood (not recorded which). The clonotype was recovered from a middle-aged man who had been exposed to COVID-19. The chain couples TRBV28 to TRBJ2-6, with a tentative D call TRBD2 (6 bases). CDR3 coding DNA: TGTGCCAGCAGTTTTGGGCAGGGAGGTGACTCTGGGGCCAACGTCCTGACTTTC. It encodes CASSFGQGGDSGANVLTF.